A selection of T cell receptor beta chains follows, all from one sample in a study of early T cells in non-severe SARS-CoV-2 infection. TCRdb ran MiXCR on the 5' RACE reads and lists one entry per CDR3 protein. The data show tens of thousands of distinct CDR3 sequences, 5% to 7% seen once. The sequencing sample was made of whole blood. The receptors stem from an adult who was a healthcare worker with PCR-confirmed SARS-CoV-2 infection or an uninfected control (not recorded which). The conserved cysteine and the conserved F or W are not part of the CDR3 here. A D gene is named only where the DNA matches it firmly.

CDR3 protein: ASSLGVAELYNEQF
D gene: NA
V gene: TRBV7-9

CDR3 protein: ASSYPETGTGNTGELF
D gene: NA
V gene: TRBV6-6

CDR3 protein: STADSTNEQF
D gene: NA
V gene: TRBV29-1

CDR3 protein: AISDPGLAGFNEQY
D gene: TRBD2
V gene: TRBV10-3

CDR3 protein: ATSRDIINNEQF
D gene: NA
V gene: TRBV15

CDR3 protein: ASSPTRTAQLEAF
D gene: NA
V gene: TRBV11-2

CDR3 protein: ATSRPSYNEQF
D gene: NA
V gene: TRBV15

CDR3 protein: ASSQGVRGGYEQF
D gene: TRBD2
V gene: TRBV4-2

CDR3 protein: ASSPGEFSGETQY
D gene: NA
V gene: TRBV7-2

CDR3 protein: ASSPAAGTGAAGANVLT
D gene: TRBD1
V gene: TRBV12-3/TRBV12-4

CDR3 protein: ASSSSGTVTYNEQF
D gene: TRBD1
V gene: TRBV27

CDR3 protein: ASSGGTPTDTQY
D gene: NA
V gene: TRBV5-1

CDR3 protein: ATGTGQGLDTGELF
D gene: TRBD1
V gene: TRBV24-1

CDR3 protein: ASSTRQGTSSYNEQF
D gene: TRBD1
V gene: TRBV5-1

CDR3 protein: ASSLAGRYQPQH
D gene: NA
V gene: TRBV7-6

CDR3 protein: ASSPGGTGDNEQF
D gene: TRBD1
V gene: TRBV7-2

CDR3 protein: ASSYTRGGYEQY
D gene: NA
V gene: TRBV27

CDR3 protein: ASSSAAETQY
D gene: NA
V gene: TRBV12-3/TRBV12-4

CDR3 protein: ASSLGGLYETQY
D gene: NA
V gene: TRBV5-4

CDR3 protein: ASSLIPSEQY
D gene: NA
V gene: TRBV7-2

CDR3 protein: ASSEFSGGPQY
D gene: TRBD2
V gene: TRBV2

CDR3 protein: ASSTRDSFSYEQY
D gene: TRBD1
V gene: TRBV2

CDR3 protein: ASLYRGRGRTDTQY
D gene: TRBD2
V gene: TRBV28

CDR3 protein: ASSLESTGQGSPLH
D gene: TRBD1
V gene: TRBV5-5

CDR3 protein: ASSPGQGQSPEAF
D gene: NA
V gene: TRBV18

CDR3 protein: ASSLLGTSGRRREQY
D gene: TRBD2
V gene: TRBV27

CDR3 protein: AISLRDRDHNEQF
D gene: TRBD1
V gene: TRBV10-3

CDR3 protein: ASSSDSRVGNIQY
D gene: NA
V gene: TRBV7-8

CDR3 protein: ASSQSGLAGGEQY
D gene: TRBD2
V gene: TRBV4-3

CDR3 protein: ASSLGGRAEQF
D gene: NA
V gene: TRBV7-2

CDR3 protein: SVALAGVTDEQF
D gene: TRBD2
V gene: TRBV29-1

CDR3 protein: SAKTSGESTGELF
D gene: TRBD2
V gene: TRBV20-1

CDR3 protein: ASSYRGAPLYEQY
D gene: TRBD1
V gene: TRBV27

CDR3 protein: ASSGTGSTEKLF
D gene: NA
V gene: TRBV10-2

CDR3 protein: SARGGGAGKLF
D gene: NA
V gene: TRBV20-1

CDR3 protein: AISALAGVYEQF
D gene: TRBD2
V gene: TRBV10-3

CDR3 protein: AHGQGNSPLH
D gene: TRBD1
V gene: TRBV6-1

CDR3 protein: ASARGMNTEAF
D gene: NA
V gene: TRBV6-2/TRBV6-3

CDR3 protein: ASSQEGGQGTGELF
D gene: NA
V gene: TRBV4-3

CDR3 protein: ASSELVTGSGEQY
D gene: NA
V gene: TRBV6-1

CDR3 protein: SVVGTANNEQF
D gene: TRBD1
V gene: TRBV29-1